Sequencing of this T cell receptor beta chain was carried out in a study of CD8+ T cells in alopecia areata. This CDR3 is 15 amino acids long. Germline CDR1 reads SQVTM; CDR2 reads ANQGSEA. V was clipped by 4 bases and J by 0 bases, with 14 bases between them. Extracted RNA was reverse transcribed, and the resulting cDNA served as sequencing template. Profiled with immunoSEQ multiplex PCR; TCRdb holds only in-frame clones, not every one. This table holds 90,000 to 150,000 clones, around 56% found once. Treatment in this sample: oral pan-JAK inhibitor, 5-10 mg twice daily. This chain links TRBV29-1 with TRBJ2-3; possibly TRBD2 for D (6 bases). This sequence was found in a human donor with alopecia areata. The material was CD4+ T cells sorted from blood, obtained at week 4, from a patient treated with tofacitinib. The CDR3 sequence: CSVGSLAASTDTQYF. The CDR3 nucleotides read TGCAGCGTTGGCTCACTAGCAGCTAGCACAGATACGCAGTATTTT.